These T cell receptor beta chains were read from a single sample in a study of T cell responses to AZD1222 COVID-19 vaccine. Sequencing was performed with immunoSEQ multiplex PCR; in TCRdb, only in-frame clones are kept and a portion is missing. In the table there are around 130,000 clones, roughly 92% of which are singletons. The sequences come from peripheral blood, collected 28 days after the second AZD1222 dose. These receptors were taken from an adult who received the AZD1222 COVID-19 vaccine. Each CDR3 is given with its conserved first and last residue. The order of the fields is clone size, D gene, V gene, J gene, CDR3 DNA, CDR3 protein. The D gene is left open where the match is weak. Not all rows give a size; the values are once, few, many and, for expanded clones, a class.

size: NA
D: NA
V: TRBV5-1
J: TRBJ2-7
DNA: TGCGCCAGCAGCCAGGACTCGGGACATATCTTTTTCTACGAGCAGTACTTC
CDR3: CASSQDSGHIFFYEQYF

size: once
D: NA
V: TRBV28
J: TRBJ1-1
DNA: TGTGCCAGCAGCCACATTAGGACTGAAGCTTTCTTT
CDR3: CASSHIRTEAFF

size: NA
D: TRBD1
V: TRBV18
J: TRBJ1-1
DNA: TGTGCCAGCTCACCCCAAAGGGGCAGGGGGGTAGGTGACACTGAAGCTTTCTTT
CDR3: CASSPQRGRGVGDTEAFF

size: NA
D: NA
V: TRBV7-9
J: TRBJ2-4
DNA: TGTGCCAGCAGCTTGGGGTACGGGGGCGGTGGAAACATTCAGTACTTC
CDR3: CASSLGYGGGGNIQYF

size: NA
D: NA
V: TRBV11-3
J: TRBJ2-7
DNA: TGTGCCCAGGGCAGGGGAGAGCAGTACTTC
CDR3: CAQGRGEQYF

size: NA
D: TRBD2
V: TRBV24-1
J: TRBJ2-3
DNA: TGTGCCACCAGTGTCTCGGGGGGGACTAGCACAGATACGCAGTATTTT
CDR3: CATSVSGGTSTDTQYF

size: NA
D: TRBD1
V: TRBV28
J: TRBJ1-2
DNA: TGTGCCAGCAGTTCCAGGGGGCTTGGCTATGGCTACACCTTC
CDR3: CASSSRGLGYGYTF

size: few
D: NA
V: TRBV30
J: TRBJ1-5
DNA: TGTGCCTGGAGCGTAGCAGGGAGGTATCAGCCCCAGCATTTT
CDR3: CAWSVAGRYQPQHF

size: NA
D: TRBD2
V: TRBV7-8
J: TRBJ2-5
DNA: TGTGCCAGCAGCGCAACCGGTTTTAGCGGGGACGGGCAAGAGACCCAGTACTTC
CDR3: CASSATGFSGDGQETQYF

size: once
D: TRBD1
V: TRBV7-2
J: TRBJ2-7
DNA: TGTGCCAGCGGCGGTAGGACAGGGGAAGACGAGCAGTACTTC
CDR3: CASGGRTGEDEQYF

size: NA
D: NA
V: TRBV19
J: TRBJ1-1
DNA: TGTGCCAGTATACCGGGCCCGGCGAACACTGAAGCTTTCTTT
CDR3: CASIPGPANTEAFF

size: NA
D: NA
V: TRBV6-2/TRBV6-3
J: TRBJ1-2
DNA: TGTGCCAGCAGTAATCGACAGACGGATGGCTACACCTTC
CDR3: CASSNRQTDGYTF